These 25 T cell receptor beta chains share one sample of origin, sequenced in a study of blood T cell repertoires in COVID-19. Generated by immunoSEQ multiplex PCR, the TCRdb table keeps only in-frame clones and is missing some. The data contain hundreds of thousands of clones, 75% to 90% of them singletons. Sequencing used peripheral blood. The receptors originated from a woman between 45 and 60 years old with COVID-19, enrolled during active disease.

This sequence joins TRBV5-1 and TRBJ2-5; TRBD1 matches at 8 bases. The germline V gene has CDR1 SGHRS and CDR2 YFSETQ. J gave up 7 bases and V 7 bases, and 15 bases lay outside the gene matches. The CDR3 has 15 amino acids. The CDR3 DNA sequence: TGCGCCAGCTCCCAGGGGGCCAACATGAAGGGGACCCAGTACTTC. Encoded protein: CASSQGANMKGTQYF.

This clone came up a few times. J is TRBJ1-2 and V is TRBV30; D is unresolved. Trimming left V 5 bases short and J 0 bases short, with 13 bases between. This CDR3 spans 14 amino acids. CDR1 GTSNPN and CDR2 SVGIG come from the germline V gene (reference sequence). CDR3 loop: CAWGRSIANYGYTF. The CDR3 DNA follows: TGTGCCTGGGGACGGTCTATTGCTAACTATGGCTACACCTTC.

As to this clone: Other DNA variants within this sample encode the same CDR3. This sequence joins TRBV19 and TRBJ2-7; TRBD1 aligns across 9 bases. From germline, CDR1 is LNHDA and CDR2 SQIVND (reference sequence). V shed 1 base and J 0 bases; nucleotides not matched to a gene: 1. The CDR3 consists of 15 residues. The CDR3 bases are TGTGCCAGTAGTATAGCGGGACAGGGCTCCTACGAGCAGTACTTC. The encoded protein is CASSIAGQGSYEQYF.

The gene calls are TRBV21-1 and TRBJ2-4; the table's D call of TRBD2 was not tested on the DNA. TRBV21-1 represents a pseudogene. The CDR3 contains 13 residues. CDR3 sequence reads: CASRLAGVNIQYF. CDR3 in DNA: TGTGCCAGCAGACTAGCGGGGGTAAACATTCAGTACTTC.

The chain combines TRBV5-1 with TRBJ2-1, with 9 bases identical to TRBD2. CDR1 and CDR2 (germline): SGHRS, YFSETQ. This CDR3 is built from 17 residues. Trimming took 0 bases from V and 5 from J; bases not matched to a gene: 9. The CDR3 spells CASSLGAIAGADNEQFF. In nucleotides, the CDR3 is TGCGCCAGCAGCTTGGGTGCAATAGCGGGAGCGGACAATGAGCAGTTCTTC.

The CDR3 loop is CASSSPPAAGFQETQYF. CDR3 sequence (DNA): TGCGCCAGCAGCTCCCCCCCAGCAGCGGGCTTCCAAGAGACCCAGTACTTC. V gene TRBV5-1 combines with J gene TRBJ2-5, with a possible D match to TRBD2 (6 bases). Deletions cut 3 bases from V and 1 base from J, with 19 bases between. The CDR3 runs to 17 residues. Germline CDR1 SGHRS, CDR2 YFSETQ.

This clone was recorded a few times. This CDR3 is CASSPPRSSGNTIYF. DNA for the CDR3: TGTGCCAGCTCACCACCGCGAAGCTCTGGAAACACCATATATTTT. This chain joins TRBV18 and TRBJ1-3, with D unclear. Trimming stripped 0 bases from V and 0 bases from J, with 6 bases between. The CDR3 has 15 amino acids. Looked up from germline, CDR1 is KGHSH and CDR2 is LQKENI.

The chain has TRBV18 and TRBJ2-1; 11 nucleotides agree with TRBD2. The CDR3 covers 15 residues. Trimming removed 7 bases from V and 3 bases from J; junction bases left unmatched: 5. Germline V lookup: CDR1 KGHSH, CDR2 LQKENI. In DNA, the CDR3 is TGTGCCAGCTTACCGGGACTAGCGGACTACAATGAGCAGTTCTTC. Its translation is CASLPGLADYNEQFF.

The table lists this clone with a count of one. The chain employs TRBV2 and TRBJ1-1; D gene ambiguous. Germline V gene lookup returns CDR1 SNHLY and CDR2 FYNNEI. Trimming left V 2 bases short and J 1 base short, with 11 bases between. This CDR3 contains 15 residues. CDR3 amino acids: CASSEPLGRNTEAFF. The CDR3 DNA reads TGTGCCAGCAGTGAACCCCTCGGTAGGAACACTGAAGCTTTCTTT.

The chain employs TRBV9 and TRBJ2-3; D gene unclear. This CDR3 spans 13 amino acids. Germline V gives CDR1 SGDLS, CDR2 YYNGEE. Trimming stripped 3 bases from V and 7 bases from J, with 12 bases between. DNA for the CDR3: TGTGCCAGCAGCGCCGACGTTGGGCATACGCAGTATTTT. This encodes CASSADVGHTQYF.

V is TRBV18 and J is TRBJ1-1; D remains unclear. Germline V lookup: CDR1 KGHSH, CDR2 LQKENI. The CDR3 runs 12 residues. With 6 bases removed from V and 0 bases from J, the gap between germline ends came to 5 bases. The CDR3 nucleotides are TGTGCCAGCTCCCTTGTGAACACTGAAGCTTTCTTT. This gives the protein CASSLVNTEAFF.

In DNA form, the CDR3 reads TGTGCCAGCAGCTTAGAACTAGCGGGAGCGAACACCGGGGAGCTGTTTTTT. Protein sequence: CASSLELAGANTGELFF. The chain is built from TRBV11-3 and TRBJ2-2; 11 bases map to TRBD2. The CDR3 loop spans 17 amino acids. Germline assignment: CDR1 SGHNT and CDR2 YENEEA. Trimming at V came to 0 bases and at J to 0 bases, leaving 0 bases not matched to a gene.

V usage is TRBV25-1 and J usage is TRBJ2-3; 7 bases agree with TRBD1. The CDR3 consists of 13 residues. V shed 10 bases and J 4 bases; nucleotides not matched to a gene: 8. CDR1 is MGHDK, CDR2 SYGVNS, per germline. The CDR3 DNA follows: TGTGCCACCGTTCGAGGGGGCGCAGATACGCAGTATTTT. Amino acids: CATVRGGADTQYF. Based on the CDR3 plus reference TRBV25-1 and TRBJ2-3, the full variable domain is EADIYQTPRYLVIGTGKKITLECSQTMGHDKMYWYQQDPGMELHLIHYSYGVNSTEKGDLSSESTVSRIRTEHFPLTLESARPSHTSQYLCATVRGGADTQYFGPGTRLTVL.

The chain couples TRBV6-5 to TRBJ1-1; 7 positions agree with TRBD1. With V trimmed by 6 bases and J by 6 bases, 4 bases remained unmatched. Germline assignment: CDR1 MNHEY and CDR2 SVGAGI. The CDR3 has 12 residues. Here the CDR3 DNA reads TGTGCCAGCAGCGGGCAGGGGGCTGAAGCTTTCTTT. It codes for CASSGQGAEAFF.

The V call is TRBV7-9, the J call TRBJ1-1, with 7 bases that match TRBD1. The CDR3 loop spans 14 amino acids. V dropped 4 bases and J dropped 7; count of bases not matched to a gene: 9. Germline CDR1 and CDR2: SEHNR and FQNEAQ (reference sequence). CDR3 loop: CASSSGQKPNEAFF. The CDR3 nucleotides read TGTGCCAGCAGCTCGGGACAGAAACCGAATGAAGCTTTCTTT.

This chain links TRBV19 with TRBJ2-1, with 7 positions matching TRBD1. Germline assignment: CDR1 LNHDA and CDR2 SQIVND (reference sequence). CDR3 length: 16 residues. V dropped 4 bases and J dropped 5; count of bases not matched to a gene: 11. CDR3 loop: CASSTWTGPLDNEQFF. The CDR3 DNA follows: TGTGCCAGTAGTACCTGGACAGGCCCGCTAGACAATGAGCAGTTCTTC.

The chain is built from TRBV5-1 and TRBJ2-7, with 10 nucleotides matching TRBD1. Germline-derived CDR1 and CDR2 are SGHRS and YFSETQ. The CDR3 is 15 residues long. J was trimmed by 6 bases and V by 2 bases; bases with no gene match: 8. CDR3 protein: CASSFRPGTGAEQYF. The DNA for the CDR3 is TGCGCCAGCAGCTTCCGTCCCGGGACAGGGGCCGAGCAGTACTTC.

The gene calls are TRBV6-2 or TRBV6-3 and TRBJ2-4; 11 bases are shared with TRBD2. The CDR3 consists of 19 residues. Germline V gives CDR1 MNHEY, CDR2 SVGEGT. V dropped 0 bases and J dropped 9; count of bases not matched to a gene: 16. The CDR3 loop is CASSYSRETRVAGGFIQYF. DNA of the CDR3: TGTGCCAGCAGTTACTCGCGAGAAACTCGAGTAGCGGGAGGGTTCATTCAGTACTTC.

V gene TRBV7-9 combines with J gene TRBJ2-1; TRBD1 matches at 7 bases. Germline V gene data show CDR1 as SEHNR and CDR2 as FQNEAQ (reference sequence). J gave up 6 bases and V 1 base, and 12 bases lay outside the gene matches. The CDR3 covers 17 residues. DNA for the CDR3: TGTGCCAGCAGCTTAGGGGGGAGAGGGTGGACAGGCAATGAGCAGTTCTTC. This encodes CASSLGGRGWTGNEQFF. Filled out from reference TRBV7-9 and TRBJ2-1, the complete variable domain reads DTGVSQNPRHKITKRGQNVTFRCDPISEHNRLYWYRQTLGQGPEFLTYFQNEAQLEKSRLLSDRFSAERPKGSFSTLEIQRTEQGDSAMYLCASSLGGRGWTGNEQFFGPGTRLTVL.

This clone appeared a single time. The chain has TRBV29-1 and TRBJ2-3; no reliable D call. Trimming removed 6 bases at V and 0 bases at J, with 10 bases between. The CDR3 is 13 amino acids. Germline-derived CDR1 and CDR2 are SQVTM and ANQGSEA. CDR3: CSVDLISTDTQYF. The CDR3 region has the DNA TGCAGCGTAGACTTAATTAGCACAGATACGCAGTATTTT.

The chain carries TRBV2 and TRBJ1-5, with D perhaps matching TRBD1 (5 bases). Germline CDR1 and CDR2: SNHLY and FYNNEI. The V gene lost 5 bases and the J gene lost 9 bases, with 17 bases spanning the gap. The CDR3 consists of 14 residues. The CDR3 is CASSRGLGLGPQHF. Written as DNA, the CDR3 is TGTGCCAGCAGTAGGGGTCTGGGCTTGGGGCCCCAGCATTTT.

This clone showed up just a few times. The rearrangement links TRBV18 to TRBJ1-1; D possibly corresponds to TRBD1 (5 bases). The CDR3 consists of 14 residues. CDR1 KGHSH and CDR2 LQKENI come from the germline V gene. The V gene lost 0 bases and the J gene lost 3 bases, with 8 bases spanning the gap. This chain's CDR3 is CASSPPRGDTEAFF. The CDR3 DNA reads TGTGCCAGCTCACCACCGCGGGGGGACACTGAAGCTTTCTTT.

This chain's CDR3 is CASSVEGLAGETQYF. The CDR3 region has the DNA TGTGCCAGCAGCGTAGAAGGACTAGCGGGAGAGACCCAGTACTTC. The chain employs TRBV9 and TRBJ2-5; 11 bases line up with TRBD2. The germline V gene has CDR1 SGDLS and CDR2 YYNGEE. V dropped 0 bases and J dropped 4; count of bases not matched to a gene: 2. The length of the CDR3 is 15 residues.

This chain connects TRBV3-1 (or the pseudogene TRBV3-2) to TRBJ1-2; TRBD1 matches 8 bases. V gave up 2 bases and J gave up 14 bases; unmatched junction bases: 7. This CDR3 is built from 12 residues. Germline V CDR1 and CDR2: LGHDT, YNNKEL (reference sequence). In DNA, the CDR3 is TGTGCCAGCAGCCAACGACAGGGGCGCGGTACCTTC. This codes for CASSQRQGRGTF.

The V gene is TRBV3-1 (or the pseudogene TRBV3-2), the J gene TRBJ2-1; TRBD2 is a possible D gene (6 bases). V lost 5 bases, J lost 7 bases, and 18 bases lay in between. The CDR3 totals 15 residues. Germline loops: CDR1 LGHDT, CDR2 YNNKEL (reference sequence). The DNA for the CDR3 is TGTGCCAGCAGCTACCGGGCCAAGGCGGGAAATGAGCAGTTCTTC. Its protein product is CASSYRAKAGNEQFF.